Listed below are T cell receptor beta chains from one sample, sequenced in a study of shared clonotypes between healthy human individuals. Measured with immunoSEQ multiplex PCR; TCRdb has only the in-frame clones, and not every one. Here the sample spans 2 million to 2.5 million clones, 90% to 95% being singletons. Specimen: naive CD4+ T cells from PBMCs. The receptors come from a man younger than 35 in good health. Some clones in this sample may be carry-over from other donors' samples. Both conserved end residues are part of each CDR3. A D gene is named only where the DNA matches it firmly. Rows give clone size only sometimes, using once, few, many, or a class for an expanded clone.

NA | TRBJ1-4 | NA | TRBV7-8 | CASSSNGWLGPDANEKLFF | TGTGCCAGCAGCTCGAATGGGTGGTTAGGACCCGACGCGAATGAAAAACTGTTTTTT
NA | TRBJ2-1 | NA | TRBV5-1 | CASSFEGAYNEQFF | TGCGCCAGCAGCTTTGAGGGAGCCTACAATGAGCAGTTCTTC
NA | TRBJ2-1 | NA | TRBV28 | CASSIGYSYNEQFF | TGTGCCAGCTCTATAGGGTACTCCTACAATGAGCAGTTCTTC
TRBD1 | TRBJ2-5 | NA | TRBV5-8 | CASSLGGQGPQETQYF | TGTGCCAGCAGCTTGGGGGGACAGGGACCCCAAGAGACCCAGTACTTC
TRBD2 | TRBJ2-7 | NA | TRBV9 | CASSVASGGSYEQYF | TGTGCCAGCAGCGTAGCTAGCGGGGGATCCTACGAGCAGTACTTC
NA | TRBJ2-7 | NA | TRBV5-1 | CASRGERPYEQYF | TGCGCCAGCCGAGGGGAAAGGCCCTACGAGCAGTACTTC
NA | TRBJ1-1 | NA | TRBV7-3 | CASSPWGRGDTEAFF | TGTGCCAGCAGCCCCTGGGGCAGGGGTGACACTGAAGCTTTCTTT
TRBD1 | TRBJ2-7 | NA | TRBV19 | CASGQGLSYEQYF | TGTGCCAGCGGACAGGGGCTTTCCTACGAGCAGTACTTC
NA | TRBJ2-2 | NA | TRBV10-1 | CATRLDQDTGELFF | TGCGCCACTAGACTAGACCAGGACACCGGGGAGCTGTTTTTT
NA | TRBJ1-5 | NA | TRBV18 | CASSLNRVRVSQPQHF | TGTGCCAGCTCACTTAACAGGGTCAGGGTATCTCAGCCCCAGCATTTT
NA | TRBJ2-1 | NA | TRBV19 | CASSILTAGEQFF | TGTGCCAGTAGTATTCTGACAGCCGGTGAGCAGTTCTTC
NA | TRBJ1-4 | NA | TRBV28 | CASSLDSEKLFF | TGTGCCAGCAGTCTGGACAGTGAAAAACTGTTTTTT
NA | TRBJ1-2 | NA | TRBV6-1 | CASSGTYGYTF | TGTGCCAGCAGTGGGACATACGGCTACACCTTC
TRBD1 | TRBJ1-2 | NA | TRBV28 | CASRDRDPGYTF | TGTGCCAGCCGGGACAGGGACCCTGGCTACACCTTC
NA | TRBJ2-7 | NA | TRBV2 | CASNVGGALSYEQYF | TGTGCCAGCAACGTGGGGGGGGCCCTCTCCTACGAGCAGTACTTC
NA | TRBJ2-2 | NA | TRBV18 | CASSPSRLAYGELFF | TGTGCCAGCTCACCAAGTAGGCTAGCCTACGGGGAGCTGTTTTTT
TRBD1 | TRBJ1-2 | NA | TRBV7-9 | CASSFRLKGRGLYGYTF | TGTGCCAGCAGCTTTAGGTTAAAGGGCAGGGGGCTTTATGGCTACACCTTC
NA | TRBJ1-2 | NA | TRBV2 | CASRLEQGPFGGYTF | TGTGCCAGCAGGCTCGAACAGGGCCCTTTTGGTGGCTACACCTTC
NA | TRBJ2-7 | NA | TRBV19 | CASSIRAGASSYEQYF | TGTGCCAGTAGCATACGAGCCGGGGCGAGCTCCTACGAGCAGTACTTC
NA | TRBJ1-1 | few | TRBV4-1 | CASSLGRGDTEAFF | TGCGCCAGCAGCCTCGGACGAGGGGACACTGAAGCTTTCTTT
TRBD1 | TRBJ2-3 | NA | TRBV5-1 | CASSGSGTGSPGDTQYF | TGCGCCAGCAGCGGCTCCGGGACAGGCAGTCCCGGAGATACGCAGTATTTT
TRBD1 | TRBJ1-2 | NA | TRBV7-2 | CASSLVPGQGNYGYTF | TGTGCCAGCAGCTTAGTGCCGGGACAGGGCAACTATGGCTACACCTTC
NA | TRBJ2-7 | NA | TRBV20-1 | CSARRSYEQYF | TGCAGTGCTAGGCGCTCCTACGAGCAGTACTTC
NA | TRBJ1-2 | NA | TRBV9 | CASSRTRDPLYGYTF | TGTGCCAGCAGTCGAACACGGGACCCCCTCTATGGCTACACCTTC
NA | TRBJ2-5 | NA | TRBV6-5 | CASSLDSLGTQYF | TGTGCCAGCAGCCTTGACTCTCTAGGGACCCAGTACTTC
NA | TRBJ2-4 | NA | TRBV6-5 | CASIRANREKNIQYF | TGTGCCAGCATCCGTGCGAACAGGGAAAAAAACATTCAGTACTTC
NA | TRBJ2-7 | NA | TRBV28 | CASRLPGSEQYF | TGTGCCAGCAGACTCCCGGGATCCGAGCAGTACTTC